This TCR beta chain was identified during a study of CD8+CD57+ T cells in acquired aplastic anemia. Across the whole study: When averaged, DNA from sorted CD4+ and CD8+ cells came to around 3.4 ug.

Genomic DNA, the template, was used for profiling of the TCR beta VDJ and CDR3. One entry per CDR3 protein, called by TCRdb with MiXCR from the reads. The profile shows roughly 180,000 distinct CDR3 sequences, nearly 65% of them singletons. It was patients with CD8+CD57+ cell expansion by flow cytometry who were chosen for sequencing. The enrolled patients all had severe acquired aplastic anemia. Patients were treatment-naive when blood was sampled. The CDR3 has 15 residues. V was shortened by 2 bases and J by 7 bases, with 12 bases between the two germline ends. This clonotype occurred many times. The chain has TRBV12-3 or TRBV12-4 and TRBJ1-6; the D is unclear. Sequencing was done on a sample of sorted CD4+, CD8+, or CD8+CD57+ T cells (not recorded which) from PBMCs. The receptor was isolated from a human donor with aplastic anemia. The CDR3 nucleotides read TGTGCCAGCAGTTTATCGGGAGCCGTAAATTCACCCCTCCACTTT. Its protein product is CASSLSGAVNSPLHF.